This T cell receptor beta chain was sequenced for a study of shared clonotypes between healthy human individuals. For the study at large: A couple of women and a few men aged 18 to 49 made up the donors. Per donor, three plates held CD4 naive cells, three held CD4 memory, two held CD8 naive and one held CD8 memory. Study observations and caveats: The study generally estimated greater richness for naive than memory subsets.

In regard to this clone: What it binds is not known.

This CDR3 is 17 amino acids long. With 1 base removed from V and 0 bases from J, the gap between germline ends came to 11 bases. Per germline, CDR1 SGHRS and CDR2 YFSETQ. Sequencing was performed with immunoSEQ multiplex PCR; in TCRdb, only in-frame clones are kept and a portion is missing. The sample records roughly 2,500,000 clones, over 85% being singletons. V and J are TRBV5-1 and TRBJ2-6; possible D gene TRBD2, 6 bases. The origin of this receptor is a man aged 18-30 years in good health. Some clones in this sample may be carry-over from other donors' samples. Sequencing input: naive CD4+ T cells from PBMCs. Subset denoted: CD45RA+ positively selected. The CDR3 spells CASSLFGSSSGANVLTF. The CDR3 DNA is TGCGCCAGCAGCTTGTTCGGGAGCTCCTCTGGGGCCAACGTCCTGACTTTC.